Presented here are 10 T cell receptor beta chains from one specimen sequenced in a study of blood T cells in healthy people across ages. Alongside a J-beta primer mix, a sample-barcoded 5' primer served in a second PCR lasting roughly 6 to 12 cycles. TCRdb re-derived calls from the 5' RACE reads in MiXCR, one entry per CDR3 protein. The table lists 650,000 to 800,000 distinct CDR3 sequences, approximately 52% of them singletons. The sequenced sample was blood. These receptor sequences come from a woman of 80 years or more in good health.

This chain links TRBV29-1 with TRBJ2-4; D remains unclear. Trimming removed 6 bases at V and 2 bases at J, with 23 bases between. The V gene's germline CDR1 is SQVTM and CDR2 ANQGSEA. The CDR3 totals 17 residues. DNA for the CDR3: TGCAGCGTCCGCGTGGCAGAATCTCCTCTCTCCAAAAACATTCAGTACTTC. Protein: CSVRVAESPLSKNIQYF.

This clonotype was detected a few times. This chain joins TRBV20-1 and TRBJ2-2; no clear D gene. CDR1 DFQATT and CDR2 SNEGSKA come from the germline V gene (reference sequence). CDR3 length: 14 amino acids. Trimming cost V 0 bases and J 7 bases, with 12 bases left between them. CDR3 nucleotide sequence: TGCAGTGCTAGAGATACGACACGATTCGGGGAGCTGTTTTTT. Its translation: CSARDTTRFGELFF.

As regards this clonotype: An end of the junction does not agree with germline; a read error may underlie this. The CDR3 DNA reads TGTGCCAGCTCACCTGGTGGTGGGGATTCACCCCCCCACTTT. It translates to CASSPGGGDSPPHF. The chain recombines TRBV18 with TRBJ1-6; D is unresolved. The CDR3 covers 14 residues. Germline lookup yields CDR1 KGHSH and CDR2 LQKENI.

This clonotype was seen only a few times. The chain uses TRBV20-1 and TRBJ1-6, with TRBD1 matching 7 bases. Germline CDR1 DFQATT, CDR2 SNEGSKA (reference sequence). CDR3 length: 13 amino acids. J was trimmed by 8 bases and V by 5 bases; bases with no gene match: 6. CDR3 sequence: CSALDRVDSPLHF. CDR3 DNA sequence: TGCAGTGCTCTTGACAGGGTGGATTCACCCCTCCACTTT.

The rearrangement uses TRBV27 and TRBJ2-7, with D possibly TRBD2 on 6 matching bases. The CDR3 is made up of 13 amino acids. V lost 7 bases to trimming and J lost 0 bases, with 10 bases between them. Per germline, CDR1 MNHEY and CDR2 SMNVEV (reference sequence). The CDR3 region has the DNA TGTGCCAGCAACTCGGGGGACTCCTACGAGCAGTACTTC. It encodes CASNSGDSYEQYF.

To note about this clonotype: This may come from a read error, since a much larger clone is one base off. The chain recombines TRBV24-1 with TRBJ2-3; D tentatively fits TRBD1 or TRBD2 (6 bases each). The CDR3 has 14 amino acids. The germline V and J ends were trimmed by 6 bases and 5 bases, with 14 bases remaining between them. CDR1 and CDR2 (germline): KGHDR, SFDVKD. The CDR3 DNA reads as TGTGCCACCAGTATTGGGGGGCACAAAGATACGCAGTATTTT. This translates into CATSIGGHKDTQYF.

The V and J genes are TRBV5-6 and TRBJ2-5; D possibly corresponds to TRBD1 (6 bases). The germline gives CDR1 SGHDT, CDR2 YYEEEE. This CDR3 comprises 15 residues. Trimming cost V 3 bases and J 3 bases, with 15 bases left between them. This CDR3 reads CASSYLGGREETQYF. The CDR3 DNA sequence: TGTGCCAGCAGCTACCTAGGGGGTAGGGAAGAGACCCAGTACTTC.

This clonotype was observed a few times. The chain couples TRBV12-3 or TRBV12-4 to TRBJ1-5, with TRBD1 identical over 7 bases. There are 14 residues in the CDR3. Unmatched junction bases numbered 4, after V lost 5 bases and J lost 3 bases. CDR3 residues: CASSPTGTNQPQHF. The CDR3 DNA sequence: TGTGCCAGCAGTCCGACAGGGACCAATCAGCCCCAGCATTTT.

A word on this clonotype: Given a much more abundant clone one base away, this may be a read error. The CDR3 reads CASSLQTNRGGYTF. The CDR3 coding sequence is TGTGCCAGCAGTCTCCAGACGAACAGGGGTGGCTACACCTTC. This sequence joins TRBV12-3 or TRBV12-4 and TRBJ1-2; 7 bases line up with TRBD1. V lost 5 bases, J lost 7 bases, and 10 bases stayed unmatched. This CDR3 spans 14 amino acids.

V is TRBV25-1 and J is TRBJ2-1; TRBD2 matches at 9 bases. CDR1 MGHDK and CDR2 SYGVNS come from the germline V gene. The CDR3 covers 18 residues. V was clipped by 4 bases and J by 0 bases; unmatched bases: 10. The CDR3 sequence: CASSGSGRPLGSYNEQFF. CDR3 bases: TGTGCCAGCAGTGGCAGCGGGAGGCCGCTAGGCTCCTACAATGAGCAGTTCTTC.